This T cell receptor beta chain comes out of a study of long-term antiretroviral therapy in people with HIV. Germline V gives CDR1 LGHNA, CDR2 YSLEER. The CDR3 sequence is 15 residues long. Trimming took off 1 base at V and 4 bases at J, with 11 bases between the two ends. Survey level was the resolution at which the v3.0 immunoSEQ assay ran. Clones were sequenced by immunoSEQ multiplex PCR, and TCRdb holds only the in-frame ones, with some missing. The data contain tens of thousands of clones, about 96% of them singletons. The starting material was unsorted PBMCs, obtained 3.7 years after starting antiretroviral therapy. The chain couples TRBV4-3 to TRBJ2-1; perhaps D is TRBD1 or TRBD2 (6 bases each). This receptor was obtained from a woman in her 50s with HIV. The CDR3 region is CASSQATGTYNEQFF. The CDR3 bases are TGCGCCAGCAGCCAAGCAACAGGGACTTACAATGAGCAGTTCTTC.